The present T cell receptor beta chain was sequenced within a study of T cell repertoires in aging, cancer and after chemotherapy. This clonotype came up once. The template was genomic DNA from peripheral blood, not RNA. Rearranged V-D-J TRB sequences were amplified with a mixed TRB-A/B primer pool. Using its own MiXCR run on the multiplex PCR reads, TCRdb lists one record per CDR3 protein. The sample contains several thousand distinct CDR3 sequences, roughly 29% of which appear only once. The V end lost 6 bases, the J end lost 8 bases, and 23 bases lay between the germline ends. This CDR3 is 16 amino acids long.

This rearrangement joins TRBV12-3 or TRBV12-4 to TRBJ1-3; perhaps TRBD1 as D (5 bases). The sequence was collected from a human donor with a blood cancer. Sample: blood. The CDR3 nucleotides are TGTGCCAGCAGCTGGGGGGAGACCGTCGAAGGTTACACCATATATTTT. Its protein is CASSWGETVEGYTIYF.